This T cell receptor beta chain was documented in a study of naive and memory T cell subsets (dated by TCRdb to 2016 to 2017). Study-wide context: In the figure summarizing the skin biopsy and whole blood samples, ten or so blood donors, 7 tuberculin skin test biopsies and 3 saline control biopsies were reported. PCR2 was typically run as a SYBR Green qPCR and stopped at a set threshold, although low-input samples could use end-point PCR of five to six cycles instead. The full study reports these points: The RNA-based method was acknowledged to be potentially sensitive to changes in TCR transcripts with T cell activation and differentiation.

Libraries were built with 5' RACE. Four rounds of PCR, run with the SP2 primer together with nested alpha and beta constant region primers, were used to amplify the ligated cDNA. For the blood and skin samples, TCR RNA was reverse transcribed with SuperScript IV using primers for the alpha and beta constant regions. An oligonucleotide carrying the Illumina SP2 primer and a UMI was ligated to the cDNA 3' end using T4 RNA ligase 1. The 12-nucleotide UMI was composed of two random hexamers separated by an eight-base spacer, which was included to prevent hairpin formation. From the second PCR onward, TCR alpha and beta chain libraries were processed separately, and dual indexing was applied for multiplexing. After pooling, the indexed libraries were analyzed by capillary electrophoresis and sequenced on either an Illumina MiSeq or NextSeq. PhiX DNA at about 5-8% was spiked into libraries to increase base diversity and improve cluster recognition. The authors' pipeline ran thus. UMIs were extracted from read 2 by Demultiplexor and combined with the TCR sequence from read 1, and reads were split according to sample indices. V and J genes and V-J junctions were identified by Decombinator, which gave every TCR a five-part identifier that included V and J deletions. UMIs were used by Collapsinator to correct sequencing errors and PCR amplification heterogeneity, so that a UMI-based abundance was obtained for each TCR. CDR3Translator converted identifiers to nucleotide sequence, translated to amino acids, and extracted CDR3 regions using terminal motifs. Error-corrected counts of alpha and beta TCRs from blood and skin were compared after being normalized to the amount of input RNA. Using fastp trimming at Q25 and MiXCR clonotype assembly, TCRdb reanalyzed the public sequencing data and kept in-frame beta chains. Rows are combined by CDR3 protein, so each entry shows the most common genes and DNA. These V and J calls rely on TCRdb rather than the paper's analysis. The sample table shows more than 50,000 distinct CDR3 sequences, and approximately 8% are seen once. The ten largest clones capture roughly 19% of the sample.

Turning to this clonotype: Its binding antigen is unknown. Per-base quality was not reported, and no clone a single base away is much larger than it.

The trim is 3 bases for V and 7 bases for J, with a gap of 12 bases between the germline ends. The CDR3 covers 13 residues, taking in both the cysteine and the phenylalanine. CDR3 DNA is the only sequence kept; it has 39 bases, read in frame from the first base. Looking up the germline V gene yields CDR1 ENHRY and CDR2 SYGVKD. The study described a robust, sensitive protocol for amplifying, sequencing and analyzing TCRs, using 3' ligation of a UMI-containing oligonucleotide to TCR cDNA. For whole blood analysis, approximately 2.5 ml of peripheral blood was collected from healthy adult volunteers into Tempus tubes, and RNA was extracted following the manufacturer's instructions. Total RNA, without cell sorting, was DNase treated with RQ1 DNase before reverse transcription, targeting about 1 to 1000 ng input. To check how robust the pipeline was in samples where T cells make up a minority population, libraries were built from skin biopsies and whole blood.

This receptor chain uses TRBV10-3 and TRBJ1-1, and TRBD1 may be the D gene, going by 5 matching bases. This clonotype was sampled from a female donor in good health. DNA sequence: TGTGCCATCAGTGATGGACATCGTGATGAAGCTTTCTTT. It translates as CAISDGHRDEAFF.